A single sample is the source of the 29 T cell receptor beta chains below, sequenced in a study of T cell responses to AZD1222 COVID-19 vaccine. Profiled with immunoSEQ multiplex PCR; TCRdb holds only in-frame clones, not every one. The sample consists of 100,000 or so clones, about 86% of them appearing once. The source was peripheral blood, collected on day 0 of AZD1222 vaccination. The receptors originated from an adult in good health.

This sequence joins TRBV9 and TRBJ2-2; unclear D gene. CDR1 SGDLS and CDR2 YYNGEE come from the germline V gene. V shed 4 bases and J shed 7 bases, with 14 bases lying between them. CDR3 size: 14 residues. In DNA, the CDR3 is TGTGCCAGCAGCCCAGTGGGTGTTGGCGGGGAGCTGTTTTTT. As protein: CASSPVGVGGELFF.

The chain combines TRBV3-1 (or the pseudogene TRBV3-2) with TRBJ1-1; tentative D call: TRBD1 (5 bases). Trimming removed 8 bases at V and 0 bases at J, with 7 bases between. This CDR3 contains 12 residues. Germline values: CDR1 LGHDT, CDR2 YNNKEL (reference sequence). Written as DNA, the CDR3 is TGTGCCAGCGTAGGGGTGAACACTGAAGCTTTCTTT. Residues: CASVGVNTEAFF.

V gene TRBV7-9 combines with J gene TRBJ2-3; the D is unclear. CDR1 and CDR2 from the germline V gene are SEHNR and FQNEAQ (reference sequence). The V gene lost 5 bases and the J gene lost 6 bases, with 6 bases spanning the gap. CDR3 length: 11 residues. DNA for the CDR3: TGTGCCAGCAGCCCAGCGGATACGCAGTATTTT. Encoded protein: CASSPADTQYF.

This rearrangement joins TRBV3-1 (or the pseudogene TRBV3-2) to TRBJ2-1; the D is unclear. Trimming cost V 1 base and J 4 bases, with 8 bases left between them. The CDR3 sequence is 14 residues long. Germline loops: CDR1 LGHDT, CDR2 YNNKEL (reference sequence). CDR3 amino acids: CASSQGPVYNEQFF. CDR3 in DNA: TGTGCCAGCAGCCAAGGTCCGGTTTACAATGAGCAGTTCTTC.

The chain joins TRBV30 to TRBJ2-7, with D perhaps matching TRBD1 or TRBD2 (6 bases each). V was shortened by 0 bases and J by 2 bases, with 14 bases between the two germline ends. CDR1 and CDR2 (germline): GTSNPN, SVGIG (reference sequence). There are 15 residues in the CDR3. CDR3 protein: CAWSVRGPPPYEQYF. CDR3 DNA sequence: TGTGCCTGGAGTGTCCGGGGGCCACCCCCCTACGAGCAGTACTTC.

This chain uses TRBV3-1 (or the pseudogene TRBV3-2) with TRBJ1-2, with D unresolved. The CDR3 runs to 16 residues. Trimming pared 5 bases from V and 0 bases from J, leaving 16 bases between. In germline, CDR1 is LGHDT, CDR2 YNNKEL (reference sequence). Written as DNA, the CDR3 is TGTGCCAGCAGCAGTCGACCGGGCTGGCCTAACTATGGCTACACCTTC. Translated: CASSSRPGWPNYGYTF.

V gene TRBV11-3 combines with J gene TRBJ2-2; 8 bases agree with TRBD1. The germline CDR1 and CDR2 sequences are SGHNT and YENEEA. The CDR3 consists of 16 residues. With V trimmed by 2 bases and J by 7 bases, 9 bases remained unmatched. CDR3 sequence: CASSLHQGALDGELFF. The CDR3 DNA follows: TGTGCCAGCAGCTTACATCAGGGGGCGCTGGACGGGGAGCTGTTTTTT.

V usage is TRBV11-3 and J usage is TRBJ2-7; TRBD2 aligns across 7 bases. The CDR3 covers 17 residues. From germline, CDR1 is SGHNT and CDR2 YENEEA. The junction had 13 bases not matched to a gene; V was cut back by 4 bases and J by 1 base. CDR3 region: CASSWAEWGTTSYEQYF. The CDR3 DNA reads TGTGCCAGCAGCTGGGCAGAATGGGGGACTACTTCCTACGAGCAGTACTTC.

The J gene is TRBJ1-2, the V gene TRBV5-1; 7 bases fit TRBD1. The germline V gene has CDR1 SGHRS and CDR2 YFSETQ. V dropped 4 bases and J dropped 3; count of bases not matched to a gene: 12. The CDR3 is 16 amino acids. For the CDR3, the DNA is TGCGCCAGCAGCGTAACCGGGACAGCAAATTACTATGGCTACACCTTC. It specifies CASSVTGTANYYGYTF.

This chain links TRBV6-2 or TRBV6-3 with TRBJ2-1, with D perhaps being TRBD1 or TRBD2 (6 bases each). Trimming stripped 6 bases from V and 0 bases from J, with 12 bases between. Germline CDR1 reads MNHEY; CDR2 reads SVGEGT. This CDR3 is built from 15 residues. DNA for the CDR3: TGTGCCAGCAGCAGGGGAGGCAGCTCCTACAATGAGCAGTTCTTC. Encoded protein: CASSRGGSSYNEQFF.

This clone was seen only once. The rearrangement joins TRBV6-5 to TRBJ2-5, with 9 positions matching TRBD1. The CDR3 extends over 15 amino acids. After removal of 7 bases from V and 5 bases from J, the junction contained 11 bases not matched to a gene. Germline lookup yields CDR1 MNHEY and CDR2 SVGAGI. CDR3: CASTRDRGARETQYF. CDR3 DNA sequence: TGTGCCAGCACTCGAGACAGGGGGGCTCGGGAGACCCAGTACTTC.

This chain joins TRBV15 and TRBJ2-4; TRBD1 agrees at 7 bases. Trimming at V came to 3 bases and at J to 4 bases, leaving 6 bases not matched to a gene. The CDR3 is 15 residues long. Germline V gene sequence: CDR1 LNHNV, CDR2 YYDKDF (reference sequence). CDR3 amino acids: CATSSETGLKNIQYF. CDR3 in DNA: TGTGCCACCAGCAGCGAGACAGGGCTTAAAAACATTCAGTACTTC.

This clone was picked up a small number of times. CDR3 loop: CASSPRGFAGELFF. The CDR3 coding sequence is TGTGCCAGCAGCCCCCGGGGTTTTGCCGGGGAGCTGTTTTTT. The chain combines TRBV11-3 with TRBJ2-2, with D possibly matching TRBD2 (5 bases). CDR1 is SGHNT and CDR2 is YENEEA in the germline V gene. Trimming pared 5 bases from V and 6 bases from J, leaving 13 bases between. The CDR3 extends over 14 amino acids.

The V gene is TRBV7-6, the J gene TRBJ1-4; the D gene is possibly TRBD1 (6 bases). V was cut by 4 bases and J by 5 bases, with 11 bases left in between. The CDR3 covers 14 residues. CDR1 and CDR2 from the germline V gene are SGHVS and FNYEAQ. CDR3: CASSSSGANEKLFF. The CDR3 region has the DNA TGTGCCAGCAGCTCATCGGGGGCGAATGAAAAACTGTTTTTT.

The J gene is TRBJ1-2, the V gene TRBV6-6; D unresolved. CDR3 length: 14 residues. Germline assignment: CDR1 MNHNY and CDR2 SVGAGI (reference sequence). Trimming shortened V by 0 bases and J by 1 base, and 6 bases separated the two germline ends. The CDR3 DNA reads TGTGCCAGCAGTTACTCCCCGGGTAACTATGGCTACACCTTC. It codes for CASSYSPGNYGYTF.

The chain recombines TRBV11-1 with TRBJ2-3; no reliable D call. Trimming removed 4 bases at V and 2 bases at J, with 10 bases between. Per germline, CDR1 SGHAT and CDR2 FQDESV (reference sequence). This CDR3 is built from 14 residues. The CDR3 spells CASSYGPATDTQYF. In DNA, the CDR3 is TGTGCCAGCAGCTACGGACCCGCCACAGATACGCAGTATTTT.

This clone was recorded only once. The V call is TRBV18, the J call TRBJ1-1; D might be TRBD1 (5 bases). The CDR3 loop spans 11 amino acids. V shed 3 bases and J shed 7 bases, with 6 bases lying between them. Germline values: CDR1 KGHSH, CDR2 LQKENI. The CDR3, as DNA: TGTGCCAGCTCACCGGGGCTTGAAGCTTTCTTT. This sequence encodes CASSPGLEAFF.

V usage is TRBV6-2 or TRBV6-3 and J usage is TRBJ2-7, with D possibly TRBD1 on 6 matching bases. The CDR3 length is 14 residues. V was cut by 2 bases and J by 0 bases, with 8 bases left in between. Germline CDR1 reads MNHEY; CDR2 reads SVGEGT. The CDR3 bases are TGTGCCAGCAGTTACCGGGACAACTCCTACGAGCAGTACTTC. Translation gives CASSYRDNSYEQYF.

The V gene is TRBV3-1 (or the pseudogene TRBV3-2), the J gene TRBJ1-1; 11 bases are a match to TRBD1. CDR3 length: 16 amino acids. Germline CDR1 LGHDT, CDR2 YNNKEL (reference sequence). The V gene end was trimmed by 3 bases and the J gene end by 4 bases; junction bases not matched to a gene: 7. In DNA, the CDR3 is TGTGCCAGCAGCCAGGGGACAGGGGGTCGGTTCACTGAAGCTTTCTTT. It specifies CASSQGTGGRFTEAFF.

This chain links TRBV11-3 with TRBJ2-7; 10 nucleotides match TRBD2. Germline V gene sequence: CDR1 SGHNT, CDR2 YENEEA. V lost 2 bases and J lost 3; bases outside the gene matches: 4. The CDR3 is 15 amino acids. This CDR3 is CASSLRLAGVYEQYF. The CDR3 DNA reads as TGTGCCAGCAGCTTAAGGCTAGCGGGAGTCTACGAGCAGTACTTC.

CDR3 loop: CASSPILRNYGYTF. The CDR3 region has the DNA TGTGCCAGCAGCCCGATACTCAGAAACTATGGCTACACCTTC. The V gene is TRBV5-5, the J gene TRBJ1-2, with no clear D. V was cut by 4 bases and J by 2 bases, with 12 bases left in between. The CDR3 is 14 amino acids. The germline CDR1 and CDR2 sequences are SGHKS and YYEKEE (reference sequence). Full variable domain (remainder filled in from reference TRBV5-5 and TRBJ1-2): DAGVTQSPTHLIKTRGQQVTLRCSPISGHKSVSWYQQVLGQGPQFIFQYYEKEERGRGNFPDRFSARQFPNYSSELNVNALLLGDSALYLCASSPILRNYGYTFGSGTRLTVV.

The V and J genes are TRBV7-2 and TRBJ2-7; 9 bases match TRBD1. The CDR3 is 13 residues long. CDR1 is SGHTA and CDR2 is FQGNSA in the germline V gene. Losses at the gene ends were 0 bases for V and 12 bases for J; bases not matched to a gene: 6. The CDR3 spells CASSLARDRALYF. The CDR3 DNA sequence: TGTGCCAGCAGCTTAGCTCGGGACAGGGCGCTGTACTTC.

CDR3 sequence: CASSEISISGGELFF. In DNA, the CDR3 is TGTGCCAGCAGCGAAATATCAATAAGCGGCGGGGAGCTGTTTTTT. J is TRBJ2-2 and V is TRBV7-6; tentative D call: TRBD2 (5 bases). Germline V CDR1 and CDR2: SGHVS, FNYEAQ. The germline V and J ends were trimmed by 5 bases and 7 bases, with 17 bases remaining between them. The CDR3 covers 15 residues.

The genes are TRBV20-1 and TRBJ2-5; D is perhaps TRBD2 (5 bases). The V gene lost 7 bases and the J gene lost 5 bases, with 11 bases spanning the gap. CDR1 is DFQATT and CDR2 is SNEGSKA in the germline V gene (reference sequence). This CDR3 spans 11 amino acids. This CDR3 reads CSVGESETQYF. The CDR3 region has the DNA TGCAGTGTCGGGGAGTCGGAGACCCAGTACTTC.

The V and J genes are TRBV5-6 and TRBJ2-5; tentatively, D is TRBD1 (6 bases). The V end was cut by 3 bases, the J end by 10 bases, with 22 bases between. Germline values: CDR1 SGHDT, CDR2 YYEEEE. This CDR3 region has 15 residues. CDR3: CASSWLQGPTGDQYF. The DNA for the CDR3 is TGTGCCAGCAGCTGGCTACAGGGTCCCACCGGGGACCAGTACTTC.

The CDR3 bases are TGTGCCAGCAGCCTTGCTATACGGGAGAGTGGCTACACCTTC. Its protein is CASSLAIRESGYTF. This rearrangement joins TRBV7-2 to TRBJ1-2; D call uncertain. Germline CDR1 SGHTA, CDR2 FQGNSA. Trimming removed 5 bases at V and 7 bases at J, with 17 bases between. The CDR3 runs 14 residues. Full variable domain (missing parts from reference TRBV7-2 and TRBJ1-2): GAGVSQSPSNKVTEKGKDVELRCDPISGHTALYWYRQSLGQGLEFLIYFQGNSAPDKSGLPSDRFSAERTGGSVSTLTIQRTQQEDSAVYLCASSLAIRESGYTFGSGTRLTVV.

The V gene is TRBV19, the J gene TRBJ1-4, with D unclear. Germline CDR1 reads LNHDA; CDR2 reads SQIVND (reference sequence). The CDR3 is made up of 15 amino acids. Trimming removed 7 bases from V and 5 bases from J, with 17 bases in between. The chain's CDR3 is CASMPSRRPNEKLFF. The CDR3 DNA follows: TGTGCCAGTATGCCATCAAGGCGGCCCAATGAAAAACTGTTTTTT.

This sequence joins TRBV6-1 and TRBJ2-1; 15 bases fit TRBD2. Germline V gene sequence: CDR1 MNHNS, CDR2 SASEGT. Trimming removed 1 base from V and 6 bases from J; junction bases left unmatched: 1. The CDR3 covers 16 residues. In DNA, the CDR3 is TGTGCCAGCAGTGAAGGGACTAGCGGGAGGGGCAATGAGCAGTTCTTC. This translates into CASSEGTSGRGNEQFF.

V gene TRBV6-5 combines with J gene TRBJ1-1; D might be TRBD1 (6 bases). Germline assignment: CDR1 MNHEY and CDR2 SVGAGI. The CDR3 runs 14 residues. The ends were cut back, 2 bases at V and 5 bases at J, with 12 bases in the middle. The CDR3 DNA is TGTGCCAGCAGTTACCACAGGGAGGGGACTGAAGCTTTCTTT. Protein sequence: CASSYHREGTEAFF.